This T cell receptor beta chain emerged from a study of CD4+ T cells in melanoma. CDR3 size: 15 residues. The germline V gene encodes CDR1 SGHTA and CDR2 FQGTGA. V gave up 5 bases and J gave up 5 bases; unmatched junction bases: 6. As regards this clone: The antigen remains unidentified.

Generated by immunoSEQ multiplex PCR, the TCRdb table keeps only in-frame clones and is missing some. The sample carries over 10,000 clones, roughly 80% recorded once. The study's findings and limits: CD8+ T cell, macrophage and B cell function reportedly correlated with neoantigen-specific CD4+ T cells. Neoantigen-specific CD4+ T cells in melanoma reportedly had diverse differentiation states.

The sequence was obtained from a human donor with melanoma. Sample: cells from a culture (not recorded whether cultured in vitro). The J gene is TRBJ2-3, the V gene TRBV7-3; 11 bases are shared with TRBD2. CDR3 sequence reads: CASSRSGGERDTQYF. The CDR3 DNA reads TGTGCCAGCAGCCGTAGCGGGGGGGAGAGAGATACGCAGTATTTT.